The 27 T cell receptor beta chains presented below share a single source sample, sequenced in a study of post-analysis software for immune sequencing data. Study conclusions and caveats: Four or five TRBV segments, including TRBV5-6, TRBV5-1 and TRBV20-1, were more frequent in patients than controls.

Antigens for these TCRs are unknown. cDNA libraries of TCR beta carried unique molecular identifiers. TCRdb ran MiXCR on the PCR reads and lists one entry per CDR3 protein. The table has about 460,000 distinct CDR3 sequences, around 40% seen once; the top ten hold around 10%. Sequencing was done on a sample of blood. These TCRs come from a girl aged 5-17 years with multiple sclerosis.

The V gene is TRBV20-1, the J gene TRBJ2-7; 10 positions match TRBD2. The CDR3 length is 17 residues. Germline CDR1 reads DFQATT; CDR2 reads SNEGSKA (reference sequence). Trimming removed 0 bases from V and 0 bases from J; junction bases left unmatched: 8. Here the CDR3 DNA reads TGCAGTGCTAGAGATCAACGGACTAGCGGATTCTCCTACGAGCAGTACTTC. Its protein product is CSARDQRTSGFSYEQYF.

About this clonotype itself: A read error may explain this, as a much larger clone is one base away. V usage is TRBV20-1 and J usage is TRBJ2-5, with a weak D call TRBD1 (6 bases). Germline values: CDR1 DFQATT, CDR2 SNEGSKA (reference sequence). The CDR3 totals 15 residues. In nucleotides, the CDR3 is TGCAGTACTAGAGTCGTACCAGGGGTTCAAGAGACCCAGTACTTC. Translation: CSTRVVPGVQETQYF.

The chain links TRBV20-1 to TRBJ1-5; no firm D call. V was cut by 3 bases and J by 2 bases, with 14 bases left in between. Germline CDR1 is DFQATT and CDR2 is SNEGSKA (reference sequence). This CDR3 comprises 15 residues. Written as DNA, the CDR3 is TGCAGTGCTAGCGGTCCTAATAGTCGCAATCAGCCCCAGCATTTT. Encoded protein: CSASGPNSRNQPQHF.

This clonotype appeared a few times. The chain employs TRBV7-9 and TRBJ2-7; 11 nucleotides align to TRBD2. The CDR3 covers 18 residues. Germline V gene data show CDR1 as SEHNR and CDR2 as FQNEAQ (reference sequence). Trimming cost V 5 bases and J 2 bases; bases outside gene matches: 14. In nucleotides, the CDR3 is TGTGCCAGCAGCCATGCGGTGGGGGGACTAGCGGCCGCCTACGAGCAGTACTTC. Translation: CASSHAVGGLAAAYEQYF.

A single count supports this clonotype. The CDR3 protein is CSARGAGGVTDTQYF. CDR3 DNA: TGCAGTGCTAGGGGGGCGGGAGGAGTCACAGATACGCAGTATTTT. The V and J genes are TRBV20-1 and TRBJ2-3, with 8 bases matching TRBD2. The CDR3 covers 15 residues. The trim removed 3 bases at V and 2 bases at J, leaving 7 bases unmatched. Germline-derived CDR1 and CDR2 are DFQATT and SNEGSKA (reference sequence).

V gene TRBV29-1 combines with J gene TRBJ2-1; no clear D. The CDR3 runs to 12 residues. CDR1 SQVTM and CDR2 ANQGSEA come from the germline V gene. CDR3 region: CTSRNTYNEQFF. The CDR3 nucleotides read TGCACCAGTCGCAATACCTACAATGAGCAGTTCTTC.

V is TRBV20-1 and J is TRBJ1-5; D is undetermined. Germline V gene data show CDR1 as DFQATT and CDR2 as SNEGSKA (reference sequence). The CDR3 spans 12 residues. V was clipped by 2 bases and J by 7 bases, with 9 bases between them. CDR3: CSARPKNQPQHF. CDR3 coding DNA: TGCAGTGCTAGACCCAAGAACCAGCCCCAGCATTTT.

This clonotype was observed a handful of times. V is TRBV2 and J is TRBJ2-7; 11 bases are a match to TRBD2. Per the germline V gene, CDR1 is SNHLY and CDR2 is FYNNEI. Germline trimming cut 6 bases from V and 2 bases from J; bases unmatched to any gene: 6. The CDR3 length is 15 residues. CDR3 in amino acids: CASRPTSGGTYEQYF. CDR3 sequence (DNA): TGTGCCAGCAGACCCACTAGCGGGGGAACCTACGAGCAGTACTTC.

This rearrangement joins TRBV7-2 to TRBJ2-1; no definite D call. Germline CDR1 and CDR2: SGHTA and FQGNSA. The V gene lost 1 base and the J gene lost 10 bases, with 17 bases spanning the gap. There are 15 residues in the CDR3. CDR3 in DNA: TGTGCCAGCAGCTTAGGGGTCTCGGCAGGCCGCGAGCAGTTCTTC. This sequence encodes CASSLGVSAGREQFF.

The gene calls are TRBV4-2 and TRBJ1-2, with TRBD1 as a possible D gene (6 bases). The CDR3 sequence is 16 residues long. CDR1 is LGHNA and CDR2 is YNFKEQ in the germline V gene. The V gene lost 2 bases and the J gene lost 7 bases, with 20 bases spanning the gap. The DNA for the CDR3 is TGTGCCAGCAGCCAAAGGGGGGGACTTGGGCTACTTGGCTACACCTTC. Translated, it gives CASSQRGGLGLLGYTF.

V usage is TRBV27 and J usage is TRBJ2-3; 12 nucleotides line up with TRBD2. This CDR3 has 18 residues. From germline, CDR1 is MNHEY and CDR2 SMNVEV (reference sequence). The ends lost 3 bases at V and 4 bases at J; junction bases unmatched: 11. The CDR3 is CASSFGTSGSRGSDTQYF. The CDR3 bases are TGTGCCAGCAGTTTCGGGACTAGCGGGTCTAGAGGCTCAGATACGCAGTATTTT.

The rearrangement joins TRBV7-2 to TRBJ2-1; TRBD2 matches at 8 bases. Germline CDR1 reads SGHTA; CDR2 reads FQGNSA. The trim removed 6 bases at V and 4 bases at J, leaving 11 bases unmatched. The CDR3 is made up of 16 amino acids. The DNA for the CDR3 is TGTGCCAGCAGTCAAGCGGGGGACTATGGGTACAATGAGCAGTTCTTC. It specifies CASSQAGDYGYNEQFF.

The V and J genes are TRBV7-3 and TRBJ2-3; D is perhaps TRBD1 or TRBD2 (6 bases each). The CDR3 is 16 amino acids. Trimming stripped 5 bases from V and 0 bases from J, with 15 bases between. The germline V gene encodes CDR1 SGHTA and CDR2 FQGTGA. CDR3 nucleotides: TGTGCCAGCAGCCAAGGGGGGAAGCGGAGCACAGATACGCAGTATTTT. This codes for CASSQGGKRSTDTQYF.

This rearrangement joins TRBV4-2 to TRBJ2-1; a weak D match, TRBD1 (5 bases). Trimming removed 0 bases at V and 7 bases at J, with 19 bases between. Looked up from germline, CDR1 is LGHNA and CDR2 is YNFKEQ. The CDR3 runs 17 residues. The CDR3 region has the DNA TGTGCCAGCAGCCAAGATCCCCCAGGGCACCTGAGGAATGAGCAGTTCTTC. Protein product: CASSQDPPGHLRNEQFF.

V usage is TRBV12-3 or TRBV12-4 and J usage is TRBJ2-1; maybe TRBD2 (7 bases). CDR3 length: 15 amino acids. The V gene lost 5 bases and the J gene lost 9 bases, with 20 bases spanning the gap. The CDR3 protein is CASSTRGAVKVEQFF. The CDR3, as DNA: TGTGCCAGCAGTACCCGGGGGGCGGTCAAAGTTGAGCAGTTCTTC.

This chain uses TRBV7-9 with TRBJ2-3; no clear D. Per germline, CDR1 SEHNR and CDR2 FQNEAQ (reference sequence). V was pared by 2 bases and J by 5 bases, with 14 bases between. This CDR3 comprises 15 residues. The CDR3, as DNA: TGTGCCAGCAGCTTAATTAATGCCCTCAGAGATACGCAGTATTTT. As protein: CASSLINALRDTQYF. Variable domain in full (rest from reference TRBV7-9 and TRBJ2-3): DTGVSQNPRHKITKRGQNVTFRCDPISEHNRLYWYRQTLGQGPEFLTYFQNEAQLEKSRLLSDRFSAERPKGSFSTLEIQRTEQGDSAMYLCASSLINALRDTQYFGPGTRLTVL.

The chain has TRBV7-9 and TRBJ1-1, with D tentatively TRBD1 (5 bases). Trimming cost V 6 bases and J 1 base, with 18 bases left between them. The CDR3 length is 16 residues. Germline V CDR1 and CDR2: SEHNR, FQNEAQ (reference sequence). The DNA of the CDR3 is TGTGCCAGCAGTCGACGCGGGGGTATTTCGAACACTGAAGCTTTCTTT. It yields the protein CASSRRGGISNTEAFF.

The chain has TRBV5-1 and TRBJ2-2; either TRBD1 or TRBD2 may supply D (5 bases each). In germline, CDR1 is SGHRS, CDR2 YFSETQ. The CDR3 length is 15 residues. V gave up 7 bases and J gave up 5 bases, with 18 bases separating them. For the CDR3, the DNA is TGCGCCAGCCAACCCCGGGACCAAATTACCGGGGAGCTGTTTTTT. It yields the protein CASQPRDQITGELFF.

V usage is TRBV9 and J usage is TRBJ2-1; weak D call: TRBD2 (6 bases). Germline V gene lookup returns CDR1 SGDLS and CDR2 YYNGEE. V was cut by 2 bases and J by 2 bases, with 8 bases left in between. This CDR3 spans 14 amino acids. The CDR3 region has the DNA TGTGCCAGCAGCGTCGGGAGCACCTACAATGAGCAGTTCTTC. This encodes CASSVGSTYNEQFF.

The rearrangement uses TRBV9 and TRBJ2-5; a weak D match, TRBD1 (5 bases). The germline V gene has CDR1 SGDLS and CDR2 YYNGEE. The V gene lost 4 bases and the J gene lost 11 bases, with 12 bases spanning the gap. The CDR3 totals 11 residues. CDR3 protein: CASSWGGEQYF. CDR3 sequence (DNA): TGTGCCAGCAGCTGGGGCGGTGAGCAGTACTTC.

This clonotype was observed a handful of times. The chain has TRBV6-5 and TRBJ2-7, with D perhaps TRBD1 (5 bases). The CDR3 totals 14 residues. Germline lookup yields CDR1 MNHEY and CDR2 SVGAGI. Deletions cut 6 bases from V and 0 bases from J, with 12 bases between. Here the CDR3 DNA reads TGTGCCAGCAGCACAGGACATAGCTCCTACGAGCAGTACTTC. It yields the protein CASSTGHSSYEQYF.

This chain joins TRBV5-6 and TRBJ1-1; D perhaps matches TRBD1 (5 bases). Trimming stripped 3 bases from V and 1 base from J, with 10 bases between. CDR1 is SGHDT, CDR2 YYEEEE, per germline. The length of the CDR3 is 14 residues. As DNA, the CDR3 is TGTGCCAGCAGCTCGGGGGTCTCGAACACTGAAGCTTTCTTT. Amino acids: CASSSGVSNTEAFF.

J is TRBJ1-5 and V is TRBV15; D may be TRBD1 (6 bases). The CDR3 has 14 residues. Between the trimmed V and J ends, which lost 2 bases and 3 bases, there was a span of 8 bases. The germline V gene has CDR1 LNHNV and CDR2 YYDKDF (reference sequence). For the CDR3, the DNA is TGTGCCACCAGCAGAAACAGGGCCAATCAGCCCCAGCATTTT. Its protein product is CATSRNRANQPQHF.

This clonotype was observed a few times. The chain uses TRBV3-1 and TRBJ2-1, with 13 bases fitting TRBD2. V gave up 1 base and J gave up 0 bases; unmatched junction bases: 9. This CDR3 region has 20 residues. CDR1 is LGHDT, CDR2 YNNKEL, per germline (reference sequence). The CDR3 bases are TGTGCCAGCAGCCAAGGACCGGGACTAGCGGGAAGGAGCTCCTACAATGAGCAGTTCTTC. It codes for CASSQGPGLAGRSSYNEQFF.

This sequence joins TRBV2 and TRBJ1-5; D is ambiguous. Trimming removed 6 bases at V and 7 bases at J, with 10 bases between. This CDR3 region has 12 residues. Germline assignment: CDR1 SNHLY and CDR2 FYNNEI. The CDR3 bases are TGTGCCAGCAGGGCCTCGGGGCAGCCCCAGCATTTT. Protein: CASRASGQPQHF.

The chain links TRBV6-5 to TRBJ2-5; TRBD1 aligns across 7 bases. J was trimmed by 11 bases and V by 8 bases; bases with no gene match: 8. This CDR3 is 11 amino acids long. Germline CDR1 is MNHEY and CDR2 is SVGAGI. The CDR3 DNA sequence: TGTGCCAGCGGCGGACAGGATAAGCAGTACTTC. This encodes CASGGQDKQYF.

Notes on this clonotype: The CDR3 end shows no conserved phenylalanine or tryptophan, and so a read error is likely. This rearrangement joins TRBV5-1 to TRBJ1-1; D is undetermined. The CDR3 extends over 13 amino acids. The V gene lost 0 bases and the J gene lost 3 bases, with 6 bases spanning the gap. CDR1 SGHRS and CDR2 YFSETQ come from the germline V gene. The CDR3 sequence: CASSLVGYTEAFC. The CDR3 bases are TGCGCCAGCAGCTTGGTAGGGTACACTGAAGCTTTCTGT.